The 27 T cell receptor beta chains reported below all come from one sample, sequenced in a study of CD8 T cells in Susac syndrome. Random hexamers served to reverse transcribe roughly 0.5 to 1 ug RNA. One entry per CDR3 protein, called by TCRdb with MiXCR from the immunoSEQ multiplex PCR reads. The table has around 130,000 distinct CDR3 sequences, roughly 80% seen once. Sequenced input: CD8+ T cells from PBMCs. The receptors come from a human donor with multiple sclerosis.

The chain couples TRBV7-9 to TRBJ1-1; the D is unclear. The germline gives CDR1 SEHNR, CDR2 FQNEAQ (reference sequence). The CDR3 runs to 15 residues. V was shortened by 1 base and J by 4 bases, with 13 bases between the two germline ends. The chain's CDR3 is CASSLVLQGPTEAFF. The CDR3 DNA follows: TGTGCCAGCAGCTTAGTTTTGCAAGGGCCCACTGAAGCTTTCTTT.

This chain joins TRBV12-3 or TRBV12-4 and TRBJ2-2; D is possibly TRBD1 (7 bases). The CDR3 is made up of 15 amino acids. V lost 3 bases, J lost 7 bases, and 15 bases lay in between. The CDR3 is CASSLWAGGHGELFF. DNA for the CDR3: TGTGCCAGCAGTTTGTGGGCAGGGGGGCACGGGGAGCTGTTTTTT.

The chain couples TRBV7-9 to TRBJ2-7; D may be TRBD2 (6 bases). Germline loops: CDR1 SEHNR, CDR2 FQNEAQ (reference sequence). There are 13 residues in the CDR3. The CDR3 nucleotides read TGTGCGTGCGGGGAAGGGCCCACGGGGGAGCAGTACTTC. Translating gives CACGEGPTGEQYF.

The chain links TRBV7-8 to TRBJ2-7; D may be TRBD2 (6 bases). Trimming cost V 3 bases and J 3 bases, with 9 bases left between them. CDR3 length: 13 residues. Looked up from germline, CDR1 is SGHVS and CDR2 is FQNEAQ. This chain's CDR3 is CASSFGGVYEQYV. CDR3 nucleotides: TGTGCCAGCAGCTTTGGCGGGGTCTACGAGCAGTACGTC.

This clonotype was observed a single time. This chain joins TRBV4-1 and TRBJ1-6; D call uncertain. Trimming pared 2 bases from V and 7 bases from J, leaving 12 bases between. The V gene's germline CDR1 is MGHRA and CDR2 YSYEKL. The CDR3 length is 15 residues. The CDR3 sequence: CASSQLTGPNSPLHF. Written as DNA, the CDR3 is TGCGCCAGCAGCCAACTCACCGGCCCCAATTCACCCCTCCACTTT.

The chain links TRBV14 to TRBJ2-1; D unclear. This CDR3 is built from 13 residues. Trimming stripped 6 bases from V and 5 bases from J, with 11 bases between. Per germline, CDR1 SGHDN and CDR2 FVKESK. Written as DNA, the CDR3 is TGTGCCAGCAGGGATAGTGGGAACAATGAGCAGTTCTTC. It encodes CASRDSGNNEQFF.

The V call is TRBV27, the J call TRBJ2-1, with D possibly matching TRBD2 (6 bases). V was cut by 5 bases and J by 4 bases, with 15 bases left in between. The CDR3 extends over 15 amino acids. Germline CDR1 is MNHEY and CDR2 is SMNVEV (reference sequence). As DNA, the CDR3 is TGTGCCAGCAGTCATTCCGGGACTGGGTACAATGAGCAGTTCTTC. Translating it yields CASSHSGTGYNEQFF.

This chain connects TRBV5-6 to TRBJ1-4; D call uncertain. Germline-derived CDR1 and CDR2 are SGHDT and YYEEEE. The CDR3 has 12 residues. V was clipped by 2 bases and J by 8 bases, with 7 bases between them. CDR3 in DNA: TGTGCCAGCAGCTTCAGCCAGGAAAAACTGTTTTTT. Protein product: CASSFSQEKLFF.

This clonotype is categorized as medium-sized. The V gene is TRBV7-9, the J gene TRBJ2-7; perhaps TRBD2 as D (5 bases). Germline V lookup: CDR1 SEHNR, CDR2 FQNEAQ (reference sequence). This CDR3 spans 15 amino acids. The germline V and J ends were trimmed by 4 bases and 7 bases, with 20 bases remaining between them. CDR3 sequence: CASSSGLSDTGEQYF. In DNA form, the CDR3 reads TGTGCCAGCAGCTCAGGTTTATCCGATACGGGGGAGCAGTACTTC.

This chain uses TRBV6-2 or TRBV6-3 with TRBJ2-1; 7 bases line up with TRBD2. V was pared by 8 bases and J by 2 bases, with 3 bases of the junction left unmatched. Germline-derived CDR1 and CDR2 are MNHEY and SVGEGT. The CDR3 is made up of 13 amino acids. The CDR3 sequence: CASAGATYNEQFF. CDR3 bases: TGTGCCAGCGCGGGAGCGACCTACAATGAGCAGTTCTTC.

This chain uses TRBV7-9 with TRBJ2-6; 7 bases map to TRBD1. With V trimmed by 5 bases and J by 0 bases, 7 bases remained unmatched. This CDR3 has 17 residues. CDR1 SEHNR and CDR2 FQNEAQ come from the germline V gene (reference sequence). CDR3 loop: CASSATGQSSGANVLTF. In nucleotides, the CDR3 is TGTGCCAGCAGCGCGACGGGACAGAGCTCTGGGGCCAACGTCCTGACTTTC.

The gene calls are TRBV19 and TRBJ2-7; D not resolved. V lost 3 bases and J 7 bases, leaving 13 bases between the germline ends. Germline V lookup: CDR1 LNHDA, CDR2 SQIVND (reference sequence). The CDR3 runs 13 residues. The CDR3 sequence is CASSITTAREQYF. As DNA, the CDR3 is TGTGCCAGTAGTATTACCACAGCTCGGGAGCAGTACTTC.

J is TRBJ2-1 and V is TRBV13; TRBD1 matches at 9 bases. The CDR3 contains 15 residues. CDR1 is PRHDT, CDR2 FYEKMQ, per germline (reference sequence). Unmatched junction bases numbered 11, after V lost 5 bases and J lost 9 bases. CDR3 protein: CASSPRDRAVGEQFF. The CDR3 nucleotides are TGTGCCAGCAGCCCTCGGGACAGGGCTGTGGGTGAGCAGTTCTTC.

This chain connects TRBV12-3 or TRBV12-4 to TRBJ2-1; TRBD1 or TRBD2 may be the D gene (5 bases each). Trimming removed 5 bases from V and 6 bases from J, with 14 bases in between. The CDR3 has 14 amino acids. The CDR3 here is CASSPGLTVNEQFF. CDR3 DNA sequence: TGTGCCAGCAGTCCCGGACTGACAGTCAATGAGCAGTTCTTC.

This chain links TRBV4-1 with TRBJ1-2, with TRBD1 as a possible D gene (6 bases). Germline CDR1 is MGHRA and CDR2 is YSYEKL. The CDR3 runs to 14 residues. V lost 4 bases and J 3 bases, leaving 12 bases between the germline ends. The CDR3 coding sequence is TGCGCCAGCAGCCCGCAAAGGGGGGACTATGGCTACACCTTC. The encoded protein is CASSPQRGDYGYTF.

The chain carries TRBV19 and TRBJ1-2; the D is unclear. CDR1 is LNHDA and CDR2 is SQIVND in the germline V gene (reference sequence). With 7 bases removed from V and 1 base from J, the gap between germline ends came to 7 bases. This CDR3 has 12 amino acids. In nucleotides, the CDR3 is TGTGCCAGTATCGGGGTTAACTATGGCTACACCTTC. Translating it yields CASIGVNYGYTF.

The rearrangement joins TRBV12-3 or TRBV12-4 to TRBJ1-5, with D possibly matching TRBD1 (5 bases). This CDR3 has 14 residues. The V and J ends lost 3 bases and 0 bases respectively, with 6 bases between them. This CDR3 is CASSLTVSNQPQHF. The CDR3 DNA is TGTGCCAGCAGTTTGACAGTTAGCAATCAGCCCCAGCATTTT.

The genes are TRBV19 and TRBJ2-3; TRBD1 agrees at 9 bases. V was clipped by 6 bases and J by 7 bases; unmatched bases: 11. Germline V gene lookup returns CDR1 LNHDA and CDR2 SQIVND (reference sequence). The CDR3 runs 15 residues. The CDR3 DNA follows: TGTGCCAGTAGGATACCGGGACAGGGACCTAATACGCAGTATTTT. It translates to CASRIPGQGPNTQYF.

The chain has TRBV20-1 and TRBJ1-2; maybe TRBD1 (5 bases). The CDR3 consists of 16 residues. V was pared by 5 bases and J by 3 bases, with 22 bases between. Germline V gene lookup returns CDR1 DFQATT and CDR2 SNEGSKA (reference sequence). CDR3 nucleotide sequence: TGCAGTGCTCCCCTAGCCCCGTCCGGGACTCACTATGGCTACACCTTC. It translates to CSAPLAPSGTHYGYTF.

Only a few counts were recorded for this clonotype. The CDR3 coding sequence is TGTGCCAGCAGTTTGGGGGTGAAGGGGACAAACCAAGAGACCCAGTACTTC. Residues: CASSLGVKGTNQETQYF. The V call is TRBV12-3 or TRBV12-4, the J call TRBJ2-5, with D perhaps TRBD1 (6 bases). This CDR3 has 17 residues. The V gene lost 3 bases and the J gene lost 0 bases, with 17 bases spanning the gap.

With respect to this clonotype: An end of the junction does not agree with germline; a read error may underlie this. The J gene is TRBJ1-2, the V gene TRBV11-2, with D maybe TRBD1 (6 bases). CDR3 size: 17 residues. Germline CDR1 reads SGHAT; CDR2 reads FQNNGV. The chain's CDR3 is CASSPLGWWQGHYDYTF. The CDR3, as DNA: TGTGCCAGCAGCCCCCTAGGTTGGTGGCAGGGGCACTATGACTACACCTTC.

The chain is built from TRBV20-1 and TRBJ2-3, with 15 bases that match TRBD2. Per the germline V gene, CDR1 is DFQATT and CDR2 is SNEGSKA (reference sequence). Germline trimming cut 4 bases from V and 1 base from J; bases unmatched to any gene: 9. There are 18 residues in the CDR3. The chain's CDR3 is CSANSGTSGRTRTDTQYF. The CDR3 DNA is TGCAGTGCTAATTCCGGGACTAGCGGGAGGACCCGCACAGATACGCAGTATTTT.

The chain links TRBV19 to TRBJ1-1, with D unclear. CDR1 and CDR2 (germline): LNHDA, SQIVND (reference sequence). Trimming took 7 bases from V and 5 from J, leaving 8 bases between them. The CDR3 length is 11 residues. The CDR3 coding sequence is TGTGCCAGTAACCTCGGGACTGAAGCTTTCTTT. Protein product: CASNLGTEAFF.

This clonotype was detected once. The chain links TRBV4-1 to TRBJ1-1; weak D call: TRBD1 (5 bases). CDR3 length: 11 residues. Trimming removed 8 bases from V and 4 bases from J, with 8 bases in between. Germline V lookup: CDR1 MGHRA, CDR2 YSYEKL. Here the CDR3 reads CASEGPTEAFF. CDR3 coding DNA: TGCGCCAGCGAGGGGCCCACTGAAGCTTTCTTT.

The chain recombines TRBV27 with TRBJ2-7, with D perhaps being TRBD1 or TRBD2 (5 bases each). V lost 7 bases, J lost 3 bases, and 22 bases lay in between. This CDR3 is 16 amino acids long. Germline CDR1 is MNHEY and CDR2 is SMNVEV (reference sequence). The CDR3 loop is CASTPGPGTGFYEQYF. DNA of the CDR3: TGTGCCAGCACGCCCGGACCCGGGACGGGGTTCTACGAGCAGTACTTC.

This clonotype occurred once. This chain uses TRBV7-9 with TRBJ1-1; maybe TRBD1 (6 bases). Germline V lookup: CDR1 SEHNR, CDR2 FQNEAQ (reference sequence). V shed 1 base and J shed 11 bases, with 20 bases lying between them. This CDR3 is built from 15 residues. The CDR3 DNA reads TGTGCCAGCAGCTTAGTTAATTCGAGGGGGGTCTCGGCTTTCTTT. This sequence encodes CASSLVNSRGVSAFF.

The chain employs TRBV27 and TRBJ1-5, with 7 bases aligning to TRBD1. CDR1 is MNHEY, CDR2 SMNVEV, per germline (reference sequence). The V gene end was trimmed by 5 bases and the J gene end by 4 bases; junction bases not matched to a gene: 11. This CDR3 comprises 16 residues. CDR3 region: CASSPRQGDGNQPQHF. The CDR3 coding sequence is TGTGCCAGCAGTCCGCGACAGGGTGATGGGAATCAGCCCCAGCATTTT.